This T cell receptor (beta chain) was observed in a study of beta chain features in type 1 diabetes. In the study overall: Regarding age, gender and cell yields, patients proved similar to healthy donors.

Expressed TCRB transcripts were sequenced, since all the RNA that had been isolated was reverse transcribed. TCRdb's copy holds only in-frame clones and misses some; the assay was immunoSEQ multiplex PCR. The table includes a few hundred thousand clones, about 16% detected once. On this clone: The target antigen is unknown.

V lost 5 bases to trimming and J lost 8 bases, with 18 bases between them. Looked up from germline, CDR1 is SEHNR and CDR2 is FQNEAQ (reference sequence). The CDR3 covers 15 residues. Study observations and caveats: A moderate, significant TCRB CDR3 shortening appeared in type 1 diabetes across four CD4+ subsets. Among patients, naive, central memory and Treg TCRB repertoires appeared more similar than among healthy donors.

The chain recombines TRBV7-9 with TRBJ2-2; TRBD2 might be the D (6 bases). This clonotype was sampled from a woman aged 18-29 years in good health. The sequencing sample was made of naive CD4+ T cells from blood. The CDR3 DNA is TGTGCCAGCAGCCATCGGAGGGGCGCGTTGGGGGAGCTGTTTTTT. Translation: CASSHRRGALGELFF.